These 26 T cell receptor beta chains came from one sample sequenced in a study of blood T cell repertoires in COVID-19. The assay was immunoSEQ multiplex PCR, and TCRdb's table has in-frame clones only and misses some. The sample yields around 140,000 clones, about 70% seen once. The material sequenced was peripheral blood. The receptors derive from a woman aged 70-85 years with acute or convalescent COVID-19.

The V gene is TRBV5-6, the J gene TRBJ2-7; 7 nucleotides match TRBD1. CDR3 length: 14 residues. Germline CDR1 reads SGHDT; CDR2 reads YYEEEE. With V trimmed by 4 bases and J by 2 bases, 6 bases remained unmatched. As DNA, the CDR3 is TGTGCCAGCAGCCCGCGACAGGGCGCCTACGAGCAGTACTTC. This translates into CASSPRQGAYEQYF.

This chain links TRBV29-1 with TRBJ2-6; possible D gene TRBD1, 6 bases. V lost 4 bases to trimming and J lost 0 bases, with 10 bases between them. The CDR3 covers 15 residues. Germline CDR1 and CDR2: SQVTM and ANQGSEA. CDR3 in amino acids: CSVGTANSGANVLTF. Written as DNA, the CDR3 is TGCAGCGTTGGGACAGCTAACTCTGGGGCCAACGTCCTGACTTTC.

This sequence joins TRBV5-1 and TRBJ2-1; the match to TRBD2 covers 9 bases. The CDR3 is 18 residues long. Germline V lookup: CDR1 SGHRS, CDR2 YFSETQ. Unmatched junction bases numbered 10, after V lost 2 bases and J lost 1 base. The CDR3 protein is CASSFEPRTSGSYNEQFF. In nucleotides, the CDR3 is TGCGCCAGCAGCTTCGAGCCGAGAACTAGCGGGTCCTACAATGAGCAGTTCTTC.

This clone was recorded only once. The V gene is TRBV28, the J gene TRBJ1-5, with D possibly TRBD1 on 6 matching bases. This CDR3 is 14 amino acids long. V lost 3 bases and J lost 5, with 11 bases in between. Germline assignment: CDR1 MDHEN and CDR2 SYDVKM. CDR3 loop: CASSLGGGDQPQHF. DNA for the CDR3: TGTGCCAGCAGTTTGGGGGGGGGCGATCAGCCCCAGCATTTT.

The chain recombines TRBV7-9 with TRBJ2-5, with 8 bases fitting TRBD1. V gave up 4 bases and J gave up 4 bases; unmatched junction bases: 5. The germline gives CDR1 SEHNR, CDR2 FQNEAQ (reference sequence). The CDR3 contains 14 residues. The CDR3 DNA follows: TGTGCCAGCAGCTCCTGGACAGGGCCAGAGACCCAGTACTTC. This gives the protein CASSSWTGPETQYF.

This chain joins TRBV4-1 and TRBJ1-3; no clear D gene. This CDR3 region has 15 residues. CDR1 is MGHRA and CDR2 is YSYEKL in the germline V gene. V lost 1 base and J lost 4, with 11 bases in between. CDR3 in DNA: TGCGCCAGCAGCCAAGTCGCCCACTCAGGAAACACCATATATTTT. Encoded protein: CASSQVAHSGNTIYF.

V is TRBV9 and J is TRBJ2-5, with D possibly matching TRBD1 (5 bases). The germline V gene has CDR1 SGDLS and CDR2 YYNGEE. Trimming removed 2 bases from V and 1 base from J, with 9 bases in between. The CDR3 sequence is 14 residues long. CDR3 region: CASSVGHSQETQYF. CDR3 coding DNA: TGTGCCAGCAGCGTCGGACACTCCCAAGAGACCCAGTACTTC.

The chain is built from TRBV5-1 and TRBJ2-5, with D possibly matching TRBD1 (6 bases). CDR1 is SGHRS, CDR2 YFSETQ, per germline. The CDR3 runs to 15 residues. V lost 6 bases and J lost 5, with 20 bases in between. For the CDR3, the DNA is TGCGCCAGCACAGTGGACAGTCCTCAAAGGGAGACCCAGTACTTC. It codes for CASTVDSPQRETQYF.

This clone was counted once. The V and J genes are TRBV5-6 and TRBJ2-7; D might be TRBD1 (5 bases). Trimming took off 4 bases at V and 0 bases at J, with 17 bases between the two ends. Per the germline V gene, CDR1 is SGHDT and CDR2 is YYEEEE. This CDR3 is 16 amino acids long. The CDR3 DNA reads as TGTGCCAGCAGCGCCCATGGGGCGGCCAGCTCCTACGAGCAGTACTTC. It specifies CASSAHGAASSYEQYF.

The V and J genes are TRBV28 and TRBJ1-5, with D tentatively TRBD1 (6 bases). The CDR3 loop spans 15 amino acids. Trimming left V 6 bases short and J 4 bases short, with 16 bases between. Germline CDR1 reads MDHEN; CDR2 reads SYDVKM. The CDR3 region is CASSSGAWGNQPQHF. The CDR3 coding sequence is TGTGCCAGCAGCTCAGGGGCTTGGGGGAATCAGCCCCAGCATTTT.

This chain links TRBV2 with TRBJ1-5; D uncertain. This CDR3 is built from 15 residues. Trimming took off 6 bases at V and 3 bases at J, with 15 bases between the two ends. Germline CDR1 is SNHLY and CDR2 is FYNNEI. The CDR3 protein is CASSVREGDNQPQHF. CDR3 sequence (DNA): TGTGCCAGCAGCGTTCGTGAGGGCGACAATCAGCCCCAGCATTTT.

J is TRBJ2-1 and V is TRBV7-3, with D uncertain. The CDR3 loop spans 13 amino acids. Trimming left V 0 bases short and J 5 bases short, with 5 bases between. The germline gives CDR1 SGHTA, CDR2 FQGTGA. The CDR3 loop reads CASSLTSNNEQFF. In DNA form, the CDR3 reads TGTGCCAGCAGCTTAACTTCAAACAATGAGCAGTTCTTC.

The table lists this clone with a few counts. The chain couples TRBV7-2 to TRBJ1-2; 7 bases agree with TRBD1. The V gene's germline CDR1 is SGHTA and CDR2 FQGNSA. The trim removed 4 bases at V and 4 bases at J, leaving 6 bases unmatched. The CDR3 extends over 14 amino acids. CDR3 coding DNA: TGTGCCAGCAGCTCAACAGGGGACCTCTATGGCTACACCTTC. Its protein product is CASSSTGDLYGYTF.

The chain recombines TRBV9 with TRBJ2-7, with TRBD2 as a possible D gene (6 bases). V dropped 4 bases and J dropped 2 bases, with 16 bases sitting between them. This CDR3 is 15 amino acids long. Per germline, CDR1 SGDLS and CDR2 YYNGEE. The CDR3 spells CASSPDAGNTYEQYF. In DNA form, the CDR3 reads TGTGCCAGCAGCCCGGACGCGGGAAATACCTACGAGCAGTACTTC.

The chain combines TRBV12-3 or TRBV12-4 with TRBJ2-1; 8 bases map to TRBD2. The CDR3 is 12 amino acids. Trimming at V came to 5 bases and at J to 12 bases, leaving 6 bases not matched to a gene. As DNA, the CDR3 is TGTGCCAGCAGTCTGTCCGGGAGGGTGCAGTTCTTC. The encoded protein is CASSLSGRVQFF.

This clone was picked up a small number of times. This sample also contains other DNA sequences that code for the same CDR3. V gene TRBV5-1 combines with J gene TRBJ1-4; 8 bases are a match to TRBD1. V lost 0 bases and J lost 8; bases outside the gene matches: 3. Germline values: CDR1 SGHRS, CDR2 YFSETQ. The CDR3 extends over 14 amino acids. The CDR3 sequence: CASSLGQGREKLFF. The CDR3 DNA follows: TGCGCCAGCAGCTTGGGACAGGGGCGAGAAAAACTGTTTTTT.

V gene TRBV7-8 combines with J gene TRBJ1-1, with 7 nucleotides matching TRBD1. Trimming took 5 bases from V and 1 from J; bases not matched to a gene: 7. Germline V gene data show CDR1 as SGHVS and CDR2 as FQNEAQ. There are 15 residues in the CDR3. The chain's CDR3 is CASSPTGTANTEAFF. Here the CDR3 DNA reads TGTGCCAGCAGCCCCACCGGGACAGCGAACACTGAAGCTTTCTTT.

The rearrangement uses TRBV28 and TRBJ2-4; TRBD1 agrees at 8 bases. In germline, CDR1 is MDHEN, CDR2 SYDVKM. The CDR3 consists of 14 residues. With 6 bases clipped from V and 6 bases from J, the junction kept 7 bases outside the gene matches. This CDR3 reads CASSLTGDLNIQYF. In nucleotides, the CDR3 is TGTGCCAGCAGCCTGACAGGGGACCTAAACATTCAGTACTTC.

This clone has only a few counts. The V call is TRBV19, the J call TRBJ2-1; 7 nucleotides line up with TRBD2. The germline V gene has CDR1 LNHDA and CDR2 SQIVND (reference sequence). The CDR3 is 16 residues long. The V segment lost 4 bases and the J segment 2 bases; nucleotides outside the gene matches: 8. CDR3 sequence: CASSTGAGRAYNEQFF. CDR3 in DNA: TGTGCCAGTAGTACTGGGGCAGGGAGGGCCTACAATGAGCAGTTCTTC.

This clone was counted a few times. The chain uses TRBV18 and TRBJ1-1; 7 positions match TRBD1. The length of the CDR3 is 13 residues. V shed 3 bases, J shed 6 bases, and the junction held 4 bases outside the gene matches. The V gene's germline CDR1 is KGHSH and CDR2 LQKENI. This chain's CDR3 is CASSPPTGSEAFF. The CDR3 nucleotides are TGTGCCAGCTCACCCCCGACAGGGTCTGAAGCTTTCTTT.

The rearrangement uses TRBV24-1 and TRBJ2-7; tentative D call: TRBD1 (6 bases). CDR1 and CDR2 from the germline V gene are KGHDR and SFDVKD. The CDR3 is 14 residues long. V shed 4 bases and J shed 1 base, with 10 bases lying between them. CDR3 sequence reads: CATSDSRGSYEQYF. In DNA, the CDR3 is TGTGCCACCAGTGACAGCAGGGGTTCCTACGAGCAGTACTTC.

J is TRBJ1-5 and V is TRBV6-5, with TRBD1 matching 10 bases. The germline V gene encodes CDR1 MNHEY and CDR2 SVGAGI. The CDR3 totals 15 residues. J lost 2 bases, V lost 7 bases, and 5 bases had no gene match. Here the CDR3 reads CASTGTGEGNQPQHF. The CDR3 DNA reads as TGTGCCAGCACTGGGACAGGGGAGGGCAATCAGCCCCAGCATTTT.

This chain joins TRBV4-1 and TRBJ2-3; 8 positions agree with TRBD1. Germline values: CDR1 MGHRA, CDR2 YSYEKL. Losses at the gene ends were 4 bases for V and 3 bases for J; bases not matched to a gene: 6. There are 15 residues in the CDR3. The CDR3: CASSPGTGRTDTQYF. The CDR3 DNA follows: TGCGCCAGCAGCCCCGGGACAGGAAGGACAGATACGCAGTATTTT.

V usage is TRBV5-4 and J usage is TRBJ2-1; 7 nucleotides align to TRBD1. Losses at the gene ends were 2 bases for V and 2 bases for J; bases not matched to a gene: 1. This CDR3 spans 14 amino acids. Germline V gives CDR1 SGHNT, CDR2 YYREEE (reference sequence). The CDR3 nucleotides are TGTGCCAGCAGCTTCGGGACAGCCTACAATGAGCAGTTCTTC. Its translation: CASSFGTAYNEQFF.

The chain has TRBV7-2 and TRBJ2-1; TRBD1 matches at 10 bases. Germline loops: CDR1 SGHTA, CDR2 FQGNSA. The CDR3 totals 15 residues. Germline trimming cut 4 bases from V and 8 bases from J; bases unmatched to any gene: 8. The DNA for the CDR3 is TGTGCCAGCAGCTCCCGGGACAGGGGAATTTATGAGCAGTTCTTC. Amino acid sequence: CASSSRDRGIYEQFF.

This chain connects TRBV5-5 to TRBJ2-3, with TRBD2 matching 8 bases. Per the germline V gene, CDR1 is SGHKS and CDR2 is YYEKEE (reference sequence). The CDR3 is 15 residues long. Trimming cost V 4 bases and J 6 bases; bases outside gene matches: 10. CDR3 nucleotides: TGTGCCAGCAGCCGGTACGGGGGGGGCGATGATACGCAGTATTTT. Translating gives CASSRYGGGDDTQYF.